The 6 T cell receptor beta chains listed next were all sequenced from one sample in a study of regulatory T cells in long-lasting Graves disease. Described time point: newly diagnosed GD, antithyroid drugs for less than 3 months. Generation of the TCR library employed RNA extracted from PBMCs. Through Arm-PCR of CDR3 regions and iRepertoire HTBI primers, TCR beta libraries were built. From the multiplex PCR reads, TCRdb called clonotypes with MiXCR, one entry per CDR3 protein. The table lists 580,000 or so distinct CDR3 sequences, about 16% of them singletons. These data were also filed under a second study, of T cells in Graves' hyperthyroidism and ophthalmopathy.

Sample: peripheral blood mononuclear cells (PBMCs), taken at new diagnosis, from a patient treated with antithyroid drugs. The origin of the receptors is a man aged 18 to 29 with Graves disease.

This clonotype was counted a few times. V is TRBV30 and J is TRBJ2-7; D call uncertain. From germline, CDR1 is GTSNPN and CDR2 SVGIG (reference sequence). The ends were cut back, 2 bases at V and 7 bases at J, with 21 bases in the middle. The CDR3 spans 15 residues. The CDR3 DNA reads TGTGCCTGGAGTCGGCAGACATTACGTCTAGGGGAGCAGTACTTC. It yields the protein CAWSRQTLRLGEQYF.

This clonotype was recorded many times. The chain joins TRBV5-1 to TRBJ2-2; D possibly uses TRBD1 or TRBD2 (6 bases each). CDR1 and CDR2 from the germline V gene are SGHRS and YFSETQ. Trimming removed 4 bases at V and 4 bases at J, with 17 bases between. This CDR3 spans 16 amino acids. The CDR3, as DNA: TGCGCCAGCAGCCCCACCCTCGGAGGGGGCACCGGGGAGCTGTTTTTT. Its translation: CASSPTLGGGTGELFF.

This clonotype showed up many times. The chain couples TRBV18 to TRBJ2-1; TRBD1 agrees at 11 bases. V dropped 3 bases and J dropped 7; count of bases not matched to a gene: 5. CDR1 and CDR2 from the germline V gene are KGHSH and LQKENI. CDR3 size: 15 residues. The DNA for the CDR3 is TGTGCCAGCTCACCCCTAGGGACAGGGGGGAATGAGCAGTTCTTC. Amino acids: CASSPLGTGGNEQFF.

This clonotype was found many times. This sequence joins TRBV20-1 and TRBJ1-1; tentative D call: TRBD1 (5 bases). The CDR3 spans 13 residues. Germline CDR1 is DFQATT and CDR2 is SNEGSKA (reference sequence). Trimming took off 0 bases at V and 7 bases at J, with 12 bases between the two ends. CDR3 sequence (DNA): TGCAGTGCTAGAGATCTAATGAGGGGTGAAGCTTTCTTT. This sequence encodes CSARDLMRGEAFF.

V is TRBV20-1 and J is TRBJ2-3; D may be TRBD1 or TRBD2 (6 bases each). Germline CDR1 DFQATT, CDR2 SNEGSKA (reference sequence). The CDR3 spans 13 residues. Trimming left V 6 bases short and J 4 bases short, with 14 bases between. This CDR3 reads CSAHARGADTQYF. CDR3 coding DNA: TGCAGTGCCCATGCTAGGGGGGCAGATACGCAGTATTTT.

The J gene is TRBJ1-3, the V gene TRBV6-1; 10 nucleotides agree with TRBD1. Germline V CDR1 and CDR2: MNHNS, SASEGT. The CDR3 loop spans 14 amino acids. After removal of 7 bases from V and 4 bases from J, the junction contained 4 bases not matched to a gene. The CDR3 is CASIDRGPGNTIYF. The CDR3 bases are TGTGCCAGCATCGACAGGGGGCCCGGAAACACCATATATTTT.